This record looks at one TCR beta chain sequence and its context. This CDR3 is built from 16 residues. The germline gives CDR1 SGHVS, CDR2 FQNEAQ. Trimming removed 5 bases from V and 8 bases from J; junction bases left unmatched: 11. Produced via immunoSEQ multiplex PCR; TCRdb's table is partial and in-frame only. The sample contains about 180,000 clones, about 85% of which appear only once. This entry belongs to a study of cytomegalovirus exposure and HLA in healthy donors. This receptor was identified in a man between 18 and 29 years old in good health and CMV-seropositive. This rearrangement joins TRBV7-8 to TRBJ1-6, with 8 bases aligning to TRBD1. Sequences were obtained from PBMCs. CDR3 nucleotide sequence: TGTGCCAGCAGCCAGGGGACAGGTCACCAACATTCACCCCTCCACTTT. It translates to CASSQGTGHQHSPLHF.